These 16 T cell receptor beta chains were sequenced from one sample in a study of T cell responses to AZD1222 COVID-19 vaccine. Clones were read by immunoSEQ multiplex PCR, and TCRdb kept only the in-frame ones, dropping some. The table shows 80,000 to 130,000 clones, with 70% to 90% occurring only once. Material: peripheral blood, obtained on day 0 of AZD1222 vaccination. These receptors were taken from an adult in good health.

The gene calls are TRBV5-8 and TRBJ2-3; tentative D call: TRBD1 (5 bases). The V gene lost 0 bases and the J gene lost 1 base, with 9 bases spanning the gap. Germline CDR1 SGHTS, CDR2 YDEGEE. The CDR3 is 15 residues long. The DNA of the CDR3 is TGTGCCAGCAGCTTGGAGGGGCGAGGCACAGATACGCAGTATTTT. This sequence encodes CASSLEGRGTDTQYF.

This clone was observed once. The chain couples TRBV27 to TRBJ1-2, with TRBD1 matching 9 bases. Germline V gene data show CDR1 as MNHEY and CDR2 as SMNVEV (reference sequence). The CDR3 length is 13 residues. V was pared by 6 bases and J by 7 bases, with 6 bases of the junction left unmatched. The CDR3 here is CASRPTGGGGYTF. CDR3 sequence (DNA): TGTGCCAGCAGACCGACAGGGGGTGGTGGCTACACCTTC.

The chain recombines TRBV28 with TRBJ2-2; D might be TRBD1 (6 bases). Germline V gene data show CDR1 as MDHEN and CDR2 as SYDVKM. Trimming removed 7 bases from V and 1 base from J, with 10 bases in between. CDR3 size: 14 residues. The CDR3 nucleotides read TGTGCCAGCAAGCCGGGACAGAACACCGGGGAGCTGTTTTTT. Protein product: CASKPGQNTGELFF.

The CDR3 sequence: CASSPSPLRFYEQYF. The CDR3 DNA is TGTGCCAGCAGCCCTTCCCCCCTACGATTCTACGAGCAGTACTTC. The gene calls are TRBV9 and TRBJ2-7, with no clear D. This CDR3 contains 15 residues. V dropped 4 bases and J dropped 3 bases, with 17 bases sitting between them. Germline CDR1 SGDLS, CDR2 YYNGEE.

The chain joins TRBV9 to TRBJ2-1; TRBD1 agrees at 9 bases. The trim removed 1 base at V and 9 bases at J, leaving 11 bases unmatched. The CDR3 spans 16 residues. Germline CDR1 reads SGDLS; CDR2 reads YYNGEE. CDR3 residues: CASSVLGQGQRPEQFF. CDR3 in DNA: TGTGCCAGCAGCGTATTGGGACAGGGCCAGAGGCCTGAGCAGTTCTTC.

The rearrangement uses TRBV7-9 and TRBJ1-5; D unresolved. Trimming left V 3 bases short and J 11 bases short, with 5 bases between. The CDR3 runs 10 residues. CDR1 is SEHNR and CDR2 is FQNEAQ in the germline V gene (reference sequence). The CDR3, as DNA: TGTGCCAGCAGCTTGGTAGCCCAGCATTTT. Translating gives CASSLVAQHF.

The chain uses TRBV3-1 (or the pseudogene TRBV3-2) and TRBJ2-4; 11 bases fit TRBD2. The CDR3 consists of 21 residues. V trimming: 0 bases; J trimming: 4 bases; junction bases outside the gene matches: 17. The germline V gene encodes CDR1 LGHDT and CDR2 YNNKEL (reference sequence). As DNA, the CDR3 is TGTGCCAGCAGCCAAGATGGCGGGACAGGGACTAGCGGTTATAGTAAAAACATTCAGTACTTC. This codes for CASSQDGGTGTSGYSKNIQYF.

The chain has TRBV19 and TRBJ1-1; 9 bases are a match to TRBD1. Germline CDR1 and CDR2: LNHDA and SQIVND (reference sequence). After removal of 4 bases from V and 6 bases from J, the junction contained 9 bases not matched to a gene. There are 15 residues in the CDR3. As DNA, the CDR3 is TGTGCCAGTAGTAGGGCGGACAGGGGAGTTGCTGAAGCTTTCTTT. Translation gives CASSRADRGVAEAFF.

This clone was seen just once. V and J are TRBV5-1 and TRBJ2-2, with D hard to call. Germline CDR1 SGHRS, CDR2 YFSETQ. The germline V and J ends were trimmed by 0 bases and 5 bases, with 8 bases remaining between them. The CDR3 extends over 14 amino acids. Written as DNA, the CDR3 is TGCGCCAGCAGCTTGGCCCTCCGGACCGGGGAGCTGTTTTTT. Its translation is CASSLALRTGELFF.

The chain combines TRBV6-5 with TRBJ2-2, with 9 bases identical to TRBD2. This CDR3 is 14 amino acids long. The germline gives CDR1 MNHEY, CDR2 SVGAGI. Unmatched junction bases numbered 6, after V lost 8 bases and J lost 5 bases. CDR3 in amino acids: CASVQREATGELFF. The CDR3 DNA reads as TGTGCCAGCGTCCAGCGGGAGGCTACCGGGGAGCTGTTTTTT.

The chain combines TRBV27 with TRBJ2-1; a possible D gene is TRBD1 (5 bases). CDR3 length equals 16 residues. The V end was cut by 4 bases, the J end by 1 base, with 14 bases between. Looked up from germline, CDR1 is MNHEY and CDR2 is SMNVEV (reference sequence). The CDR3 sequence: CASSSPRVLSYNEQFF. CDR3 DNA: TGTGCCAGCAGTTCCCCCAGGGTACTGTCCTACAATGAGCAGTTCTTC.

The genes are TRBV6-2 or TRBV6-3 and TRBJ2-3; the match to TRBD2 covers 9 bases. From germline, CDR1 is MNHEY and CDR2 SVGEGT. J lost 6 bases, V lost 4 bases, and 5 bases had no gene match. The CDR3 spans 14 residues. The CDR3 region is CASSLAGVDDTQYF. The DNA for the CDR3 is TGTGCCAGCAGTTTAGCGGGAGTGGATGATACGCAGTATTTT.

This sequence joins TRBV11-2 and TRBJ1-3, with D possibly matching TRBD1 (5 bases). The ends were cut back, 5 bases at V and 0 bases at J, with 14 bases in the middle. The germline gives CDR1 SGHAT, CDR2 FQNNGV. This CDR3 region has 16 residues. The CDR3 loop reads CASSPGGLGSGNTIYF. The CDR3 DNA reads TGTGCCAGCAGCCCCGGGGGACTGGGCTCTGGAAACACCATATATTTT.

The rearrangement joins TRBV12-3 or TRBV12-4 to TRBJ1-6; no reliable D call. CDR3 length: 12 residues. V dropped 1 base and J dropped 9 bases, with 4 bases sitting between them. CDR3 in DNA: TGTGCCAGCAGTTTAGTGCTTTCACCCCTCCACTTT. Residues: CASSLVLSPLHF.

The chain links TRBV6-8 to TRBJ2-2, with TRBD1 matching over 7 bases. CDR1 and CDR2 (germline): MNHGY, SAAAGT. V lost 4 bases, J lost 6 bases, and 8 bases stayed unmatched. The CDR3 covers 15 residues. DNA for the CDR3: TGTGCCAGCAGTTCACACGGACAGGAGGCCGGGGAGCTGTTTTTT. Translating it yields CASSSHGQEAGELFF.

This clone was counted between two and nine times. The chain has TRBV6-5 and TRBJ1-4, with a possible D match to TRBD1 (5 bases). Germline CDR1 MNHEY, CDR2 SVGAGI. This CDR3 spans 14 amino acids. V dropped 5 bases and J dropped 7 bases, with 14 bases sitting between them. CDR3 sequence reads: CASSMEGLGEKLFF. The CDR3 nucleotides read TGTGCCAGCAGTATGGAGGGGTTGGGTGAAAAACTGTTTTTT.